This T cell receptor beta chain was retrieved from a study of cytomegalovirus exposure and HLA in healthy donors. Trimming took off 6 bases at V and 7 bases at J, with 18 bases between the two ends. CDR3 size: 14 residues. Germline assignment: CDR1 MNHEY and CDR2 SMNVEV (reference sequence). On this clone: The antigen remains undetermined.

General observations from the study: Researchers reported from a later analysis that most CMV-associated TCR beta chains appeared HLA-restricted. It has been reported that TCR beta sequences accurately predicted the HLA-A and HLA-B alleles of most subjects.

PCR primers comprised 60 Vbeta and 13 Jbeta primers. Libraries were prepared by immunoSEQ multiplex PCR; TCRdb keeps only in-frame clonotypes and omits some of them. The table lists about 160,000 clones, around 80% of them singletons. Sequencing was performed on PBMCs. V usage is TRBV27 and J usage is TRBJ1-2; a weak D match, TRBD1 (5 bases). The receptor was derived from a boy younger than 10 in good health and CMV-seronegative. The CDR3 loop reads CASSSRGGVGGYTF. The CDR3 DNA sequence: TGTGCCAGCAGCTCTCGTGGGGGGGTCGGTGGCTACACCTTC.